The 2 T cell receptor beta chains in this list originate from one sample, sequenced in a study of shared clonotypes between healthy human individuals (dated by TCRdb to the early 2020s). The receptor library was made with the immunoSEQ multiplex PCR assay. In its TCRdb copy, this immuneACCESS table keeps in-frame sequences only and misses some clones. Where compared with another copy, unresolved V genes explain less than half of these, and the others have no known cause. The sample yields fewer than 550,000 clones; almost 80% were counted once. Approximately 13% of the sample belongs to the ten largest clones. The specimen was PBMCs. The receptor set was obtained from a woman in her thirties or forties in good health. Some clones in this sample may be carry-over from other donors' samples.

The chain recombines TRBV27 with TRBJ1-5; 9 nucleotides match TRBD1. Trimming cost V 5 bases and J 2 bases; bases outside gene matches: 4. Germline V gene sequence: CDR1 MNHEY, CDR2 SMNVEV (reference sequence). The CDR3 runs to 15 residues. The CDR3 bases are TGTGCCAGCAGTCACCGGACAGGGGGCAATCAGCCCCAGCATTTT. It translates to CASSHRTGGNQPQHF.

The genes are TRBV18 and TRBJ2-4; D might be TRBD1 (5 bases). The CDR3 has 17 residues. Trimming took off 4 bases at V and 3 bases at J, with 19 bases between the two ends. CDR1 is KGHSH, CDR2 LQKENI, per germline. The CDR3 spells CASSLTRQSRGKNIQYF. The CDR3 coding sequence is TGTGCCAGCTCACTAACAAGACAGAGCCGTGGCAAAAACATTCAGTACTTC.